These 10 T cell receptor beta chains were sequenced from one sample in a study of blood T cell repertoires in COVID-19. Assay: immunoSEQ multiplex PCR; the TCRdb copy retains only in-frame clones and omits some. The table includes about 310,000 clones, around 87% detected once. Sequenced sample: peripheral blood. The receptors shown here come from a man aged 70-80 years with acute or convalescent COVID-19.

The rearrangement uses TRBV4-2 and TRBJ2-1, with 11 bases that match TRBD2. V gave up 4 bases and J gave up 6 bases; unmatched junction bases: 8. The germline V gene has CDR1 LGHNA and CDR2 YNFKEQ. This CDR3 is 16 amino acids long. The CDR3 nucleotides are TGTGCCAGCAGCCCATTTAGCGGGGGGGCTCTCAATGAGCAGTTCTTC. Its translation: CASSPFSGGALNEQFF.

The rearrangement uses TRBV9 and TRBJ1-6; D is perhaps TRBD1 (5 bases). Trimming left V 0 bases short and J 3 bases short, with 16 bases between. The V gene's germline CDR1 is SGDLS and CDR2 YYNGEE. This CDR3 is built from 18 residues. The CDR3, as DNA: TGTGCCAGCAGCGTAGAACCTGACAGTTCCCGCTATAATTCACCCCTCCACTTT. Translation gives CASSVEPDSSRYNSPLHF. Full variable domain (outside the CDR3, taken from reference TRBV9 and TRBJ1-6): DSGVTQTPKHLITATGQRVTLRCSPRSGDLSVYWYQQSLDQGLQFLIQYYNGEERAKGNILERFSAQQFPDLHSELNLSSLELGDSALYFCASSVEPDSSRYNSPLHFGNGTRLTVT.

The chain carries TRBV6-5 and TRBJ1-4; 9 positions match TRBD1. Per germline, CDR1 MNHEY and CDR2 SVGAGI. This CDR3 comprises 14 residues. V lost 7 bases, J lost 7 bases, and 7 bases stayed unmatched. This CDR3 reads CASTRQGGVEKLFF. CDR3 coding DNA: TGTGCCAGCACCCGACAGGGGGGGGTTGAAAAACTGTTTTTT.

Regarding this clone: Other nucleotide sequences from this sample produce the same CDR3. This chain connects TRBV29-1 to TRBJ1-4; D possibly corresponds to TRBD1 (6 bases). Germline CDR1 reads SQVTM; CDR2 reads ANQGSEA. Trimming cost V 3 bases and J 7 bases, with 9 bases left between them. This CDR3 comprises 12 residues. CDR3 protein: CSVDRGSEKLFF. CDR3 nucleotides: TGCAGCGTTGACAGGGGAAGTGAAAAACTGTTTTTT.

This clone was seen a handful of times. V usage is TRBV12-2 and J usage is TRBJ2-3; TRBD1, the table's D call, was not compared with the DNA. TRBV12-2 is a pseudogene locus. This CDR3 spans 18 amino acids. The CDR3 is CASRLAGQGFKGPDTQYF. The CDR3 nucleotides read TGTGCAAGTCGCTTAGCAGGCCAGGGGTTTAAGGGCCCAGATACGCAGTATTTT.

This clone was recorded a few times. The chain is built from TRBV5-4 and TRBJ1-6; 7 nucleotides agree with TRBD1. This CDR3 has 15 residues. Unmatched junction bases numbered 13, after V lost 4 bases and J lost 12 bases. Germline CDR1 is SGHNT and CDR2 is YYREEE (reference sequence). CDR3 in DNA: TGTGCCAGCAGCGGGGACAGCGGGGGTGTAAGACCCCTCCACTTT. This sequence encodes CASSGDSGGVRPLHF. Looking up the rest from reference TRBV5-4 and TRBJ1-6 gives the full variable domain: ETGVTQSPTHLIKTRGQQVTLRCSSQSGHNTVSWYQQALGQGPQFIFQYYREEENGRGNFPPRFSGLQFPNYSSELNVNALELDDSALYLCASSGDSGGVRPLHFGNGTRLTVT.

This clone was recorded only once. V gene TRBV2 combines with J gene TRBJ1-1; 10 bases map to TRBD1. Germline CDR1 reads SNHLY; CDR2 reads FYNNEI. There are 16 residues in the CDR3. V lost 6 bases, J lost 5 bases, and 12 bases stayed unmatched. This CDR3 is CASRATQGQGRTEAFF. Here the CDR3 DNA reads TGTGCCAGCAGAGCAACTCAGGGACAGGGGAGGACTGAAGCTTTCTTT.

The chain joins TRBV5-4 to TRBJ1-1; perhaps TRBD1 as D (6 bases). The V end lost 4 bases, the J end lost 3 bases, and 16 bases lay between the germline ends. The CDR3 runs to 15 residues. Germline V gives CDR1 SGHNT, CDR2 YYREEE (reference sequence). CDR3 nucleotides: TGTGCCAGCAGCCCCGCGGGGGGGGCTGACACTGAAGCTTTCTTT. Protein product: CASSPAGGADTEAFF.

The chain is built from TRBV19 and TRBJ2-7; 7 positions match TRBD2. Trimming at V came to 4 bases and at J to 0 bases, leaving 9 bases not matched to a gene. The CDR3 covers 16 residues. Germline lookup yields CDR1 LNHDA and CDR2 SQIVND (reference sequence). The CDR3 nucleotides are TGTGCCAGTAGTACGATTACCGGGGGGAGCTCCTACGAGCAGTACTTC. It is translated as CASSTITGGSSYEQYF.

The rearrangement links TRBV6-5 to TRBJ1-6; 7 bases fit TRBD1. CDR1 and CDR2 from the germline V gene are MNHEY and SVGAGI. V lost 4 bases and J lost 7; bases outside the gene matches: 4. CDR3 length: 14 amino acids. This chain's CDR3 is CASSSDRRNSPLHF. CDR3 coding DNA: TGTGCCAGCAGTTCGGACAGGAGAAATTCACCCCTCCACTTT.